The rows below give T cell receptor beta chains drawn from one sample of a study of metastatic and nonmetastatic thyroid tumors. TCRdb re-called the PCR reads via MiXCR. The sample lists 10,000 to 15,000 clones, roughly a quarter occurring once. The sequenced sample was tumor tissue. These receptors came from a female donor with papillary thyroid cancer or a benign thyroid nodule (not recorded which). Some clones in this sample may be carry-over from other donors' samples. Both conserved end residues are part of each CDR3. The D gene is left open where the match is weak. Size values are once, few and many counts, or a class for expanded clones, and some rows have none.

j_gene: TRBJ2-7; v_gene: TRBV5-4; d_gene: TRBD2; abundance: many; CDR3nt: TGTGCCAGCAGCTTTTTAGCGGGGGACAGAGACGAGCAGTACTTC; CDR3aa: CASSFLAGDRDEQYF
j_gene: TRBJ2-7; v_gene: TRBV5-1; d_gene: -; abundance: -; CDR3nt: TGCGCCAGCAGCTTGAAGTCGGTGGGTTCCATATTCACCTACGAGCAGTACTTC; CDR3aa: CASSLKSVGSIFTYEQYF
j_gene: TRBJ1-1; v_gene: TRBV18; d_gene: -; abundance: many; CDR3nt: TGTGCCAGCTCACCCGTTAGTGACATGAACACTGAAGCTTTCTTT; CDR3aa: CASSPVSDMNTEAFF
j_gene: TRBJ2-3; v_gene: TRBV11-2; d_gene: -; abundance: -; CDR3nt: TGTGCCAGCAGCTTAAAACCCGACCTGGATACGCAGTATTTT; CDR3aa: CASSLKPDLDTQYF
j_gene: TRBJ1-2; v_gene: TRBV28; d_gene: -; abundance: -; CDR3nt: TGTGCCAGCAGGACCCTAGGGGCAGGTACCTATGGCTACACCTTC; CDR3aa: CASRTLGAGTYGYTF
j_gene: TRBJ1-2; v_gene: TRBV5-5; d_gene: -; abundance: many; CDR3nt: TGTGCCAGCAGCTTGGACAGTTGGAGCTATGGCTACACCTTC; CDR3aa: CASSLDSWSYGYTF
j_gene: TRBJ2-2; v_gene: TRBV20-1; d_gene: TRBD1; abundance: many; CDR3nt: TGCAGTGCTAGACACAGGGGGCAGGTCGGGGAGCTGTTTTTT; CDR3aa: CSARHRGQVGELFF
j_gene: TRBJ2-7; v_gene: TRBV19; d_gene: TRBD2; abundance: -; CDR3nt: TGTGCCAGTAGTATAGGAGGTAGCGGGAAGCTCCAAGAGCAGTACTTC; CDR3aa: CASSIGGSGKLQEQYF
j_gene: TRBJ2-5; v_gene: TRBV7-6; d_gene: -; abundance: -; CDR3nt: TGTGCCAGCAGATGGGGCAACCAAGAGACACAGTACTTC; CDR3aa: CASRWGNQETQYF
j_gene: TRBJ2-5; v_gene: TRBV6-1; d_gene: -; abundance: many; CDR3nt: TGTGCCAGCACCCGCACTTTGGATTACCAAGAGACCCAGTACTTC; CDR3aa: CASTRTLDYQETQYF
j_gene: TRBJ2-7; v_gene: TRBV7-3; d_gene: -; abundance: many; CDR3nt: TGTGCCAGCAGCCCAAGTCGGGACTACGAGCAGTACTTC; CDR3aa: CASSPSRDYEQYF
j_gene: TRBJ2-6; v_gene: TRBV15; d_gene: -; abundance: many; CDR3nt: TGTGCCACCAGCAGAGAAGGGTCTGGGGCCAACGTCCTGACTTTC; CDR3aa: CATSREGSGANVLTF
j_gene: TRBJ2-7; v_gene: TRBV28; d_gene: -; abundance: medium-sized; CDR3nt: TGTGCCAGCAGTGACACAGGGCGGGGTTCCTACGAGCAGTACTTC; CDR3aa: CASSDTGRGSYEQYF
j_gene: TRBJ2-2; v_gene: TRBV25-1; d_gene: -; abundance: few; CDR3nt: TGTGCCAGCAGCTTACGAGACACATCCACCGGGGAGCTGTTTTTT; CDR3aa: CASSLRDTSTGELFF
j_gene: TRBJ1-5; v_gene: TRBV6-2/TRBV6-3; d_gene: -; abundance: medium-sized; CDR3nt: TGTGCCAGCAGTTACTCGAGAGCCGTGCAGCATTTT; CDR3aa: CASSYSRAVQHF
j_gene: TRBJ1-5; v_gene: TRBV6-1; d_gene: -; abundance: few; CDR3nt: -; CDR3aa: CASSGTRQVAIGNQPHHF
j_gene: TRBJ2-7; v_gene: TRBV28; d_gene: -; abundance: -; CDR3nt: TGTGCCAGCAGTTTTCGTCATTTCTATAGAATTACCTACGAGCAGTACTTC; CDR3aa: CASSFRHFYRITYEQYF
j_gene: TRBJ1-2; v_gene: TRBV6-1; d_gene: -; abundance: medium-sized; CDR3nt: TGTGCCAGCAGTAGGGGAGGCTATGGCTACACCTTC; CDR3aa: CASSRGGYGYTF
j_gene: TRBJ1-3; v_gene: TRBV20-1; d_gene: -; abundance: medium-sized; CDR3nt: TGCAGTGCTAGAGATGAAAAGCGCTCTGGAAACACCATATATTTT; CDR3aa: CSARDEKRSGNTIYF
j_gene: TRBJ2-1; v_gene: TRBV2; d_gene: -; abundance: many; CDR3nt: TGTGCCAGCACGAGCAGACCAACCTACAATGAGCAGTTCTTC; CDR3aa: CASTSRPTYNEQFF
j_gene: TRBJ1-5; v_gene: TRBV5-1; d_gene: -; abundance: many; CDR3nt: TGCGCCAGCAGCCCAGGGTATAGCAATCAGCCCCAGCATTTT; CDR3aa: CASSPGYSNQPQHF
j_gene: TRBJ2-7; v_gene: TRBV12-3/TRBV12-4; d_gene: -; abundance: -; CDR3nt: TGTGGCAGCAGTTTTGTAGGTTCGCCAAACGAGCAGTACTTC; CDR3aa: CGSSFVGSPNEQYF